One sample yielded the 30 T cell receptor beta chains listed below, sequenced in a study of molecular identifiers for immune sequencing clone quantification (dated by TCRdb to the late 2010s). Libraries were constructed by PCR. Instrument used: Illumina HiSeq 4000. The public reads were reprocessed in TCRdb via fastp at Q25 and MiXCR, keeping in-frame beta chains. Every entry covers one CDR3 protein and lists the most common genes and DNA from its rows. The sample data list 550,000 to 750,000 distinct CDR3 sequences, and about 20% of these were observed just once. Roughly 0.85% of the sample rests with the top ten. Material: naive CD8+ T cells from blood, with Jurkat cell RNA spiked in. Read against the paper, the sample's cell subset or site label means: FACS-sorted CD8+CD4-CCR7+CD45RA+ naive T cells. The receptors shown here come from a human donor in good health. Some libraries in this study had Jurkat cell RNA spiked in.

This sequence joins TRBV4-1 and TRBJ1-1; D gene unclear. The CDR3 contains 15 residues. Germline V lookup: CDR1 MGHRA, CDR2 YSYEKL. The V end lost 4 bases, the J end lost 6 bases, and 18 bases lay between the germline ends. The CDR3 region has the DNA TGCGCCAGCAGCCCGAACACGGCGCGGTCGGCTGAAGCTTTCTTT. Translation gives CASSPNTARSAEAFF.

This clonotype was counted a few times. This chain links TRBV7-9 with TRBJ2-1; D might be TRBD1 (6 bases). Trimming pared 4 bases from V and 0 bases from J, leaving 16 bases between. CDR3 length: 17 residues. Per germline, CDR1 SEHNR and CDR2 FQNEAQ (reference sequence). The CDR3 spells CASSSAPGQSSYNEQFF. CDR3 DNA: TGTGCCAGCAGCTCCGCCCCGGGACAAAGCTCCTACAATGAGCAGTTCTTC.

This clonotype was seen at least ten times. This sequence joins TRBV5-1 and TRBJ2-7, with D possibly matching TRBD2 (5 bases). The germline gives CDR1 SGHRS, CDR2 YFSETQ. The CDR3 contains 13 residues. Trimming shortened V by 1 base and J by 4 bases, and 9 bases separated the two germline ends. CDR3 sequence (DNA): TGCGCCAGCAGCTTGTCCGGACTTTACGAGCAGTACTTC. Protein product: CASSLSGLYEQYF.

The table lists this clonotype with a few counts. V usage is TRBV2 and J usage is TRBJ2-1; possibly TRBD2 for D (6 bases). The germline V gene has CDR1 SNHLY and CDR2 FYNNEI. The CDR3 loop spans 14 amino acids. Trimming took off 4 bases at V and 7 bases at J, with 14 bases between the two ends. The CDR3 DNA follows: TGTGCCAGCAGTGCTACGGGAGTGCTGAATGAGCAGTTCTTC. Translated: CASSATGVLNEQFF.

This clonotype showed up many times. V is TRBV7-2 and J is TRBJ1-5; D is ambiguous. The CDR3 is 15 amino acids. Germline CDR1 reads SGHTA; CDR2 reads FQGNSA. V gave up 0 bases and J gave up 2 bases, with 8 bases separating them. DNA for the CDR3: TGTGCCAGCAGCTTAGCATCAATGGGCAATCAGCCCCAGCATTTT. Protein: CASSLASMGNQPQHF.

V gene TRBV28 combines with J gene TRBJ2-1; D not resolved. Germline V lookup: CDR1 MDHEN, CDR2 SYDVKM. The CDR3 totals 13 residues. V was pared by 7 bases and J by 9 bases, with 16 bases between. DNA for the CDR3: TGTGCCAGCACCACGACAAGCTTCAGTGAGCAGTTCTTC. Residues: CASTTTSFSEQFF.

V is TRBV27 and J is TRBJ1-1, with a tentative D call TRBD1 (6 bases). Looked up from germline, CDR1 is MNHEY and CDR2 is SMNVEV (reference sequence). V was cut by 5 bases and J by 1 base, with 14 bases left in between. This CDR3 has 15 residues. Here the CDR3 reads CASSRQGSGNTEAFF. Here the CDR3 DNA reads TGTGCCAGCAGTCGTCAGGGGTCGGGGAACACTGAAGCTTTCTTT.

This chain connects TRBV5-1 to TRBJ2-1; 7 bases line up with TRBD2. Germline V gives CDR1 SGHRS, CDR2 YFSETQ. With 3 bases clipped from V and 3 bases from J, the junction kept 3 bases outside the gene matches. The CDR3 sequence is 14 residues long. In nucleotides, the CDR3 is TGCGCCAGCAGCTATGGGGGGGACTACAATGAGCAGTTCTTC. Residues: CASSYGGDYNEQFF. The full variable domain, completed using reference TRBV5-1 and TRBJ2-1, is KAGVTQTPRYLIKTRGQQVTLSCSPISGHRSVSWYQQTPGQGLQFLFEYFSETQRNKGNFPGRFSGRQFSNSRSEMNVSTLELGDSALYLCASSYGGDYNEQFFGPGTRLTVL.

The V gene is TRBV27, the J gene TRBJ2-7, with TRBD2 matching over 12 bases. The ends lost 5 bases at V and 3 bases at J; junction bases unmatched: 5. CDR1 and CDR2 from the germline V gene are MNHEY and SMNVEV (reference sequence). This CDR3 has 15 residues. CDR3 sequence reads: CASSPSSGRDYEQYF. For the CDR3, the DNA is TGTGCCAGCAGTCCGTCTAGCGGGAGGGACTACGAGCAGTACTTC.

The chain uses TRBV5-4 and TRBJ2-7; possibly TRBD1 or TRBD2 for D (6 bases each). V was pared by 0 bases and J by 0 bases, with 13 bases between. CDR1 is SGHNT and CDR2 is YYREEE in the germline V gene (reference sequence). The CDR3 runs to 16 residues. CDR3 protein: CASSLDRGPSSYEQYF. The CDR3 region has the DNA TGTGCCAGCAGCTTGGATCGGGGGCCAAGCTCCTACGAGCAGTACTTC.

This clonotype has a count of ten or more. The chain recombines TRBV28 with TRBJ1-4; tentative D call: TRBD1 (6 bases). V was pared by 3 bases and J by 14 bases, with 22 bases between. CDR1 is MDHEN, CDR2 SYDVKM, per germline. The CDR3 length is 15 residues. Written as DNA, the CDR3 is TGTGCCAGCAGTTTGGCAGGGGACCTCACCCAGGGGCTGTTTTTT. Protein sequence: CASSLAGDLTQGLFF.

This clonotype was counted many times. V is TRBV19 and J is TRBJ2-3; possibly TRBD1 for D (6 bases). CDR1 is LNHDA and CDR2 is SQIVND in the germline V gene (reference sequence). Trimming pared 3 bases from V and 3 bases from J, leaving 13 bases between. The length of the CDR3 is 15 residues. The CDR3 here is CASSMVAGATDTQYF. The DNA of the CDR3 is TGTGCCAGTAGTATGGTGGCAGGGGCTACAGATACGCAGTATTTT. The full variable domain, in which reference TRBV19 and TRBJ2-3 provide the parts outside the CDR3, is DGGITQSPKYLFRKEGQNVTLSCEQNLNHDAMYWYRQDPGQGLRLIYYSQIVNDFQKGDIAEGYSVSREKKESFPLTVTSAQKNPTAFYLCASSMVAGATDTQYFGPGTRLTVL.

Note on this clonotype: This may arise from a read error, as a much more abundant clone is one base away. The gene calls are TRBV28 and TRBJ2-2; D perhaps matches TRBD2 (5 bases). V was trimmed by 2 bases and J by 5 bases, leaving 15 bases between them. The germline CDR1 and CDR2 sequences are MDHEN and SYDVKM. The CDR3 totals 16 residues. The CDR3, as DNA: TGTGCCAGCAGTTTACGAGGGAGTCCTATGACCGGGGAGCTGTTTTTT. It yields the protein CASSLRGSPMTGELFF.

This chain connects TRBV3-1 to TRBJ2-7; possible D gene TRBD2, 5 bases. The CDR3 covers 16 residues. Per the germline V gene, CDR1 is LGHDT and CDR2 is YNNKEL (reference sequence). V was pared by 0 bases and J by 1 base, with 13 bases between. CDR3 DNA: TGTGCCAGCAGCCAAGAAGTAATAGCGCTGTCCTACGAGCAGTACTTC. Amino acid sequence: CASSQEVIALSYEQYF.

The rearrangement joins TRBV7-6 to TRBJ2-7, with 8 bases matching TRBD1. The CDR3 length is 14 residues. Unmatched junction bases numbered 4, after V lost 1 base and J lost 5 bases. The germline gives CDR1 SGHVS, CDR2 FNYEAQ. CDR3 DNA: TGTGCCAGCAGCTTAGGCGGGACAGGTAACGAGCAGTACTTC. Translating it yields CASSLGGTGNEQYF.

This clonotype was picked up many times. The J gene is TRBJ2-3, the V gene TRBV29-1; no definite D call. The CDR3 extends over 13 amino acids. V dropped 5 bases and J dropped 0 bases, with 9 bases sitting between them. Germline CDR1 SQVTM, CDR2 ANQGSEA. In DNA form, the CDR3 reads TGCAGCGTTTGGGCAGAAAGCACAGATACGCAGTATTTT. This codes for CSVWAESTDTQYF.

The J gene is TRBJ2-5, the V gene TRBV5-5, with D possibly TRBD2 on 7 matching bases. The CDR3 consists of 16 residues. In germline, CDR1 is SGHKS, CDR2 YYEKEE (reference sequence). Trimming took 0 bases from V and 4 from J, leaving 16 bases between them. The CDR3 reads CASSLGGTPGGETQYF. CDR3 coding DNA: TGTGCCAGCAGCTTGGGCGGGACACCGGGGGGAGAGACCCAGTACTTC.

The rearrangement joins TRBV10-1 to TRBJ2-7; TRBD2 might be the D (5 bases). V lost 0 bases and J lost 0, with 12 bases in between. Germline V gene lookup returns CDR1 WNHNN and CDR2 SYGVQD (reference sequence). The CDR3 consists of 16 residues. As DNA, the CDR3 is TGCGCCAGCAGTGAGTCGCGGAGGAAGAGCTCCTACGAGCAGTACTTC. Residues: CASSESRRKSSYEQYF.

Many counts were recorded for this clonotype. The CDR3 loop reads CASSLSGAGNGYTF. CDR3 DNA sequence: TGTGCCAGCAGTTTATCGGGGGCCGGCAATGGCTACACCTTC. The rearrangement joins TRBV27 to TRBJ1-2; the D gene is possibly TRBD1 (6 bases). CDR3 length: 14 residues. V shed 0 bases and J shed 6 bases, with 11 bases lying between them. The germline V gene has CDR1 MNHEY and CDR2 SMNVEV (reference sequence).

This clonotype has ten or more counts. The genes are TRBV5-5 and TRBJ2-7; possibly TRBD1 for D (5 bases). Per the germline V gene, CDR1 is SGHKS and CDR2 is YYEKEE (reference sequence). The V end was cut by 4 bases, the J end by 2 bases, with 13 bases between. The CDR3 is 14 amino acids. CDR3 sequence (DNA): TGTGCCAGCAGCCTAAGTACAGGAACCTACGAGCAGTACTTC. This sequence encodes CASSLSTGTYEQYF.

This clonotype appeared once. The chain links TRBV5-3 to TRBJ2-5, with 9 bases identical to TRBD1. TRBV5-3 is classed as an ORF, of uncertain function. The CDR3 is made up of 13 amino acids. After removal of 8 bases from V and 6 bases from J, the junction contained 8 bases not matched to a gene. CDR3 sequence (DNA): TGTGCCAGCAGTACCGGGACAGGGCAGACCCAGTACTTC. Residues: CASSTGTGQTQYF.

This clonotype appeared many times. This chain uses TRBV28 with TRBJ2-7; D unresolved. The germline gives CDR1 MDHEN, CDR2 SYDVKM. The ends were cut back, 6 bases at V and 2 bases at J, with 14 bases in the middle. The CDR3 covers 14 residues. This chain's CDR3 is CASRQTASPYEQYF. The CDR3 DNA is TGTGCCAGCAGACAGACTGCTTCCCCCTACGAGCAGTACTTC. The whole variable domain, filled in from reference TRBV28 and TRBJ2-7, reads DVKVTQSSRYLVKRTGEKVFLECVQDMDHENMFWYRQDPGLGLRLIYFSYDVKMKEKGDIPEGYSVSREKKERFSLILESASTNQTSMYLCASRQTASPYEQYFGPGTRLTVT.

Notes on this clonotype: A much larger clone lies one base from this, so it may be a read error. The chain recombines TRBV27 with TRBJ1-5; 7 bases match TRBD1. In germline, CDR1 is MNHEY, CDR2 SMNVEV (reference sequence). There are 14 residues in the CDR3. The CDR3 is CVSSNRGHNQPQHF. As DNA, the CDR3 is TGTGTCAGCAGCAACAGGGGCCACAATCAGCCCCAGCATTTT.

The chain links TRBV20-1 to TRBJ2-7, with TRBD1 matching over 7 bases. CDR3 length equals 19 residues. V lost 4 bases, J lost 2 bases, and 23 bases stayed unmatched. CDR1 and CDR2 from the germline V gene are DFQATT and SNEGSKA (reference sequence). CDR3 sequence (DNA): TGCAGTGCTACAGACAGGGATGGTCCGCTTCTAGGTGCGCCCTACGAGCAGTACTTC. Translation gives CSATDRDGPLLGAPYEQYF.

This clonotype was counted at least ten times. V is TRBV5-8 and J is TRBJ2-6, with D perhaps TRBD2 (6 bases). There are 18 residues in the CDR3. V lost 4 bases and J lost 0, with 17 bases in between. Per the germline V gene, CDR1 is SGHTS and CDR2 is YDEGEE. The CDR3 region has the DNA TGTGCCAGCAGCCCAAGGCTGCCGGGAGACTCTGGGGCCAACGTCCTGACTTTC. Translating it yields CASSPRLPGDSGANVLTF.

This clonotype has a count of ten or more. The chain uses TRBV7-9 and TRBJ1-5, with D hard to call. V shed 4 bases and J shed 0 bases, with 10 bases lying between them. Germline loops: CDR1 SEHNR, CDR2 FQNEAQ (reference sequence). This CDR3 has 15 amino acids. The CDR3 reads CASSSELDSNQPQHF. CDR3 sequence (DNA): TGTGCCAGCAGCTCCGAGTTGGATAGCAATCAGCCCCAGCATTTT.

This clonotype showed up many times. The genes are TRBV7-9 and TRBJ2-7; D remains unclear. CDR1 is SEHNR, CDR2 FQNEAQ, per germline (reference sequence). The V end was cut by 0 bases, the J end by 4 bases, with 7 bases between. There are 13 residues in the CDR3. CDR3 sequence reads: CASSLAQVYEQYF. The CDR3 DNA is TGTGCCAGCAGCTTAGCGCAGGTTTACGAGCAGTACTTC.

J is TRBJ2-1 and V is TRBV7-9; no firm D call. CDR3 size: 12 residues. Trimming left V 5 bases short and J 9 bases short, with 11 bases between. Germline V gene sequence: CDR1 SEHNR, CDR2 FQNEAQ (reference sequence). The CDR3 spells CASSPPWGEQFF. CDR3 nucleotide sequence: TGTGCCAGCAGCCCTCCCTGGGGTGAGCAGTTCTTC.

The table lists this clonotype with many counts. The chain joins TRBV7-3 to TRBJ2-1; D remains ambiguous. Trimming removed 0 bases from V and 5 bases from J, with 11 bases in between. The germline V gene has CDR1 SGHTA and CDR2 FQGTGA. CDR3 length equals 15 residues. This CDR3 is CASSLTPVDNNEQFF. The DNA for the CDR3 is TGTGCCAGCAGCTTAACTCCCGTTGACAACAATGAGCAGTTCTTC.

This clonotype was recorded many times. The CDR3 sequence is CASSLADQQNEKLFF. The CDR3 nucleotides read TGTGCCAGCAGCTTAGCTGACCAGCAAAATGAAAAACTGTTTTTT. V gene TRBV7-9 combines with J gene TRBJ1-4; D is unresolved. Germline CDR1 and CDR2: SEHNR and FQNEAQ (reference sequence). The V end was cut by 0 bases, the J end by 5 bases, with 10 bases between. The CDR3 totals 15 residues.